This T cell receptor (beta chain) originates from a study of control samples from healthy donors and cancer patients. Germline CDR1 is LGHDT and CDR2 is YNNKEL (reference sequence). V lost 5 bases to trimming and J lost 0 bases; unmatched junction nucleotides: 9. There are 16 residues in the CDR3. Measured with immunoSEQ multiplex PCR; TCRdb has only the in-frame clones, and not every one. Among 89,000 or so clones, 70% to 90% were seen once, and the ten largest hold over 15%. The sequence derives from a man in his fifties or sixties in good health. The V call is TRBV3-1 (or the pseudogene TRBV3-2), the J call TRBJ1-1; the match to TRBD1 covers 7 bases. Material: blood. CDR3 amino acids: CASSCDRENMNTEAFF. The CDR3 bases are TGTGCCAGCAGCTGTGACAGGGAAAACATGAACACTGAAGCTTTCTTT.